This TCR beta chain is from a study of T cell responses to AZD1222 COVID-19 vaccine. Points from the study as a whole: Vaccine-related CD4 TCRs covered spike, predominating at 160-218 and 743-854.

Profiled with immunoSEQ multiplex PCR; TCRdb holds only in-frame clones, not every one. Of some 130,000 clones detected, about nine tenths appear once; the ten largest clones hold over 1.2%. A note on this clone: The antigen is unknown.

Per germline, CDR1 MDHEN and CDR2 SYDVKM. This CDR3 comprises 13 residues. V was shortened by 6 bases and J by 6 bases, with 13 bases between the two germline ends. This specimen was peripheral blood, taken on day 0 of AZD1222 vaccination. This TCR was recovered from an adult in good health. The chain employs TRBV28 and TRBJ2-3; possibly TRBD1 for D (5 bases). CDR3 bases: TGTGCCAGCAGCGACTTCAAGGGGGATACGCAGTATTTT. Translating it yields CASSDFKGDTQYF. The variable domain in full, completed from reference TRBV28 and TRBJ2-3, reads DVKVTQSSRYLVKRTGEKVFLECVQDMDHENMFWYRQDPGLGLRLIYFSYDVKMKEKGDIPEGYSVSREKKERFSLILESASTNQTSMYLCASSDFKGDTQYFGPGTRLTVL.